This T cell receptor beta chain was captured by sequencing in a study of T cells in Graves' hyperthyroidism and ophthalmopathy. The V end lost 5 bases, the J end lost 1 base, and 6 bases lay between the germline ends. CDR1 and CDR2 (germline): LNHDA, SQIVND (reference sequence). CDR3 length: 13 amino acids. It was RNA transcripts that yielded the amplified TCR beta CDR3 regions. First-round RT-PCR targeting the TCR CDR3 was performed with the HTBI primer set. TCRdb re-analysed the multiplex PCR reads in MiXCR, keeping a single row per CDR3 protein. The sample includes approximately 370,000 distinct CDR3 sequences, about 15% of them seen just once. Findings and limits, study-wide: Blood samples included most of the expanded thyroid clonotypes exceeding 0.001.

For this clonotype: Antigen specificity is unknown.

The source is a woman in her twenties or thirties with Graves' hyperthyroidism that later progressed to Graves' ophthalmopathy. Sequencing was performed on blood. This rearrangement joins TRBV19 to TRBJ1-3, with no clear D. The DNA for the CDR3 is TGTGCCAGTAGTCTCCCGTCTGGAAACACCATATATTTT. Protein: CASSLPSGNTIYF.